The clone carrying this TCR beta chain has a handful of counts. Its specificity is unknown. The sample originates from a study of beta chain features in type 1 diabetes. Turning to the study itself: Across all samples, over 85 million sorted cells were examined. Study-level results: Type 1 diabetes patients had moderately but significantly shorter TCRB CDR3s in all four CD4+ subsets.

V dropped 4 bases and J dropped 0 bases, with 18 bases sitting between them. Germline V gives CDR1 SQVTM, CDR2 ANQGSEA. This CDR3 spans 16 amino acids. Sequenced material consisted of expressed TCRB transcripts (all of the isolated RNA was reverse transcribed). This table comes from immunoSEQ multiplex PCR, and its TCRdb copy is limited to in-frame clones, with some not included. The sample has 200,000 to 250,000 clones, about 63% seen once. Input material: naive CD4+ T cells from blood. J is TRBJ1-2 and V is TRBV29-1; D is perhaps TRBD1 (5 bases). The clonotype comes from a young man in good health. The DNA for the CDR3 is TGCAGCGTTGCCGGGACGGCAACAAGGGCTAACTATGGCTACACCTTC. It is translated as CSVAGTATRANYGYTF.